Following are 9 T cell receptor beta chains from one sample sequenced in a study of T cell responses to AZD1222 COVID-19 vaccine. Some clones are missing from TCRdb's copy, which holds only in-frame ones; the method was immunoSEQ multiplex PCR. The sample records 90,000 to 120,000 clones, around 86% being singletons. The specimen comprised peripheral blood, sampled 28 days after the second dose of the MenACWY control vaccine. The receptors stem from an adult who received the MenACWY meningococcal vaccine as a control.

This clone was detected ten times or more. The rearrangement joins TRBV5-4 to TRBJ2-7; TRBD2 aligns across 11 bases. Germline lookup yields CDR1 SGHNT and CDR2 YYREEE (reference sequence). The CDR3 spans 16 residues. Losses at the gene ends were 3 bases for V and 5 bases for J; bases not matched to a gene: 10. The CDR3 bases are TGTGCCAGCAGCTACGATCTAGCGGGGGGCAGCAACGAGCAGTACTTC. Its translation is CASSYDLAGGSNEQYF.

The chain is built from TRBV27 and TRBJ2-7; no definite D call. Trimming pared 6 bases from V and 10 bases from J, leaving 16 bases between. CDR1 is MNHEY and CDR2 is SMNVEV in the germline V gene (reference sequence). This CDR3 comprises 12 residues. CDR3 nucleotide sequence: TGTGCCAGCAGCGACTCCAGCAGGTTACAGTACTTC. Amino acid sequence: CASSDSSRLQYF.

The chain joins TRBV5-5 to TRBJ2-5; TRBD2 might be the D (6 bases). CDR1 is SGHKS, CDR2 YYEKEE, per germline (reference sequence). This CDR3 region has 16 residues. V was shortened by 7 bases and J by 5 bases, with 24 bases between the two germline ends. In nucleotides, the CDR3 is TGTGCCAGCTATGGAGGGAATGGGTCCCCGGGGGAGACCCAGTACTTC. The encoded protein is CASYGGNGSPGETQYF.

The chain combines TRBV7-9 with TRBJ1-3; D remains unclear. Trimming left V 1 base short and J 8 bases short, with 3 bases between. The length of the CDR3 is 11 residues. Germline V lookup: CDR1 SEHNR, CDR2 FQNEAQ (reference sequence). CDR3 loop: CASSLGYTIYF. DNA for the CDR3: TGTGCCAGCAGCTTAGGATACACCATATATTTT.

In DNA, the CDR3 is TGTGCCAGCAGCTCCTCCGGGACAGGGCTCGCTAACTATGGCTACACCTTC. This sequence encodes CASSSSGTGLANYGYTF. The chain uses TRBV7-9 and TRBJ1-2, with 9 bases that match TRBD1. Germline V gene sequence: CDR1 SEHNR, CDR2 FQNEAQ (reference sequence). CDR3 length: 17 residues. The ends lost 4 bases at V and 0 bases at J; junction bases unmatched: 9.

The sample holds one count of this clone. The chain couples TRBV5-6 to TRBJ2-3; no reliable D call. CDR1 SGHDT and CDR2 YYEEEE come from the germline V gene. The CDR3 is made up of 13 amino acids. The ends were cut back, 2 bases at V and 4 bases at J, with 8 bases in the middle. In DNA form, the CDR3 reads TGTGCCAGCAGCTTAGTTGAGGCAGATACGCAGTATTTT. Translating gives CASSLVEADTQYF.

V is TRBV15 and J is TRBJ1-5; D is uncertain. This CDR3 has 17 amino acids. V lost 1 base to trimming and J lost 0 bases, with 13 bases between them. CDR1 and CDR2 (germline): LNHNV, YYDKDF (reference sequence). This CDR3 is CATSRVGRIRSNQPQHF. The CDR3 nucleotides read TGTGCCACCAGCAGAGTGGGTAGAATCCGTAGCAATCAGCCCCAGCATTTT.

This sequence joins TRBV19 and TRBJ1-6; 8 bases align to TRBD1. This CDR3 is built from 14 residues. Germline CDR1 is LNHDA and CDR2 is SQIVND (reference sequence). V shed 6 bases and J 5 bases; nucleotides not matched to a gene: 3. CDR3 amino acids: CASRSGQDNSPLHF. CDR3 nucleotide sequence: TGTGCCAGTAGATCGGGACAGGATAATTCACCCCTCCACTTT.

This sequence joins TRBV5-1 and TRBJ2-7, with no clear D. With 0 bases removed from V and 1 base from J, the gap between germline ends came to 14 bases. In germline, CDR1 is SGHRS, CDR2 YFSETQ. The CDR3 sequence is 16 residues long. The CDR3: CASSLAFLVQSYEQYF. The CDR3 nucleotides read TGCGCCAGCAGCTTGGCCTTTCTGGTACAGTCCTACGAGCAGTACTTC.